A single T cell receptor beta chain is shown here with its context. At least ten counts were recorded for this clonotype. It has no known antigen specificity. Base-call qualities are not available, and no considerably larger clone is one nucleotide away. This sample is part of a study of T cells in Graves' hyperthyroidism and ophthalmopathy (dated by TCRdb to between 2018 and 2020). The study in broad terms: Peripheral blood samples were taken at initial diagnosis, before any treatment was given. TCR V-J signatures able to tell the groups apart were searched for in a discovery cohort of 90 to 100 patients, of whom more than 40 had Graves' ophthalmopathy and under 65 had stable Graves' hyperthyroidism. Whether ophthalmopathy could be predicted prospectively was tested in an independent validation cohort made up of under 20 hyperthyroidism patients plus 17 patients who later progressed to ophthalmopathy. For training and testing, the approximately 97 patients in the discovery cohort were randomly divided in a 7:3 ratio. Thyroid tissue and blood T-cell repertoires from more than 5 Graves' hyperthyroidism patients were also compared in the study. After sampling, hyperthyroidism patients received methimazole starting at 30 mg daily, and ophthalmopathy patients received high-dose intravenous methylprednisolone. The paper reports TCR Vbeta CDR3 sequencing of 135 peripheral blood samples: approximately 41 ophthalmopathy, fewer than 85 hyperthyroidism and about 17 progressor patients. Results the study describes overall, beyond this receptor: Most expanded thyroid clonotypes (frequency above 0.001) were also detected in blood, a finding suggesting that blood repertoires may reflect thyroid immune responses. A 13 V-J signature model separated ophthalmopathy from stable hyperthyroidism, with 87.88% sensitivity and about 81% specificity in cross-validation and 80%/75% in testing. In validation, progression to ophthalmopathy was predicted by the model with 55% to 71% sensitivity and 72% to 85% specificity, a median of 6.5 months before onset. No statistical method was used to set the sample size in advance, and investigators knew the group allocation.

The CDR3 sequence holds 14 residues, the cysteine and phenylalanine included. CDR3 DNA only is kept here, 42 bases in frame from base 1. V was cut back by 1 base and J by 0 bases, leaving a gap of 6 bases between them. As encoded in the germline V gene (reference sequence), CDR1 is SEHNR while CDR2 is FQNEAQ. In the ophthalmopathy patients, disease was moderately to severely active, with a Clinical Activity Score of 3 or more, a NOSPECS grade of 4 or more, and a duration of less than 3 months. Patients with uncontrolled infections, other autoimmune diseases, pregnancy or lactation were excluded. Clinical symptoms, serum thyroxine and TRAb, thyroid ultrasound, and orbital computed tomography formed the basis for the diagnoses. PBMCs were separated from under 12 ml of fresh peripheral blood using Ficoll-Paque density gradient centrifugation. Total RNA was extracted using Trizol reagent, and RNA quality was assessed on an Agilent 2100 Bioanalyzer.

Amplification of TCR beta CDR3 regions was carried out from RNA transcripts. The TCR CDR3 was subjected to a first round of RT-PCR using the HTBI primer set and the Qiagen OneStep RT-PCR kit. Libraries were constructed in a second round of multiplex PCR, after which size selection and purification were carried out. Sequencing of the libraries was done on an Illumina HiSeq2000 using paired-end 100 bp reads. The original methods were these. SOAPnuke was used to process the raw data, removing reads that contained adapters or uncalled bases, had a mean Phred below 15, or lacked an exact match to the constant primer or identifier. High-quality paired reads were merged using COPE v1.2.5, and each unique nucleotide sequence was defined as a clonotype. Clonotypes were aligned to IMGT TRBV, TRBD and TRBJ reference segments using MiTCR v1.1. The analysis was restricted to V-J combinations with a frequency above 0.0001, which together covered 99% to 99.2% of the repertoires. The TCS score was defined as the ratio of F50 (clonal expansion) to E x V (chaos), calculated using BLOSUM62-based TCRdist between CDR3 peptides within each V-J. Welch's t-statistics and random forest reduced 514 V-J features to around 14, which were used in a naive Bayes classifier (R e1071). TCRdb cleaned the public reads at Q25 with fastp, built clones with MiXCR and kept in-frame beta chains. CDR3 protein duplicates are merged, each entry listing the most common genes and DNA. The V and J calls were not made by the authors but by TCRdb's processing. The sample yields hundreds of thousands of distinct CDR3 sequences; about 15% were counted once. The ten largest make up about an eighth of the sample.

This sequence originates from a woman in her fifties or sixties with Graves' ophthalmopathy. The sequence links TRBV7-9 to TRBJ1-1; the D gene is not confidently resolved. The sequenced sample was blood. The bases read TGTGCCAGCAGCTTAGTGGAGTTGAACACTGAAGCTTTCTTT. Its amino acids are CASSLVELNTEAFF.